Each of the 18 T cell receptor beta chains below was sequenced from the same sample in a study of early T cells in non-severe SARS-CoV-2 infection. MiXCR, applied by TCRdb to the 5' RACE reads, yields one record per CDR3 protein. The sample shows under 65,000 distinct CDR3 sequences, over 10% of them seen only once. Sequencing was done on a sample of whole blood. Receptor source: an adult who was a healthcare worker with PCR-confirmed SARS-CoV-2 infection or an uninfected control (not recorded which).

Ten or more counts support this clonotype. CDR3 amino acids: CASTDRDNEQFF. The CDR3 DNA sequence: TGTGCCAGCACGGACAGAGACAATGAGCAGTTCTTC. The chain is built from TRBV7-8 and TRBJ2-1; a weak D match, TRBD1 (6 bases). V lost 7 bases and J 5 bases, leaving 9 bases between the germline ends. Germline CDR1 is SGHVS and CDR2 is FQNEAQ. The CDR3 totals 12 residues.

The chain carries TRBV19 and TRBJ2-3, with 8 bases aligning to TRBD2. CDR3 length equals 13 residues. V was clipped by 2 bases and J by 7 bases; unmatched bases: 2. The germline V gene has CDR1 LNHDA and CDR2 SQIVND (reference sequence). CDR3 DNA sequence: TGTGCCAGTAGTATAAGCGGGAGTTATACGCAGTATTTT. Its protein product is CASSISGSYTQYF.

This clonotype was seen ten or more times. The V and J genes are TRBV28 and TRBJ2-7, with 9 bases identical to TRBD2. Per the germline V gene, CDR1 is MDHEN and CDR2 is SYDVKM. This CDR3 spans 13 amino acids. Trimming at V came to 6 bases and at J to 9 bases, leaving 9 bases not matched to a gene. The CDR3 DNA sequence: TGTGCCAGCAGCTTAACTAGCGGGCTCGGGCAGTACTTC. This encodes CASSLTSGLGQYF.

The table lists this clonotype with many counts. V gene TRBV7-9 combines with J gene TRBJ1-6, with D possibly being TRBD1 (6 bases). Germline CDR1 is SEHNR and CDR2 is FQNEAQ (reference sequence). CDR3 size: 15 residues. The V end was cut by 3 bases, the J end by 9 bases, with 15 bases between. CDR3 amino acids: CASSFETGRGSPLHF. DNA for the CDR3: TGTGCCAGCAGCTTCGAGACAGGCAGGGGTTCACCCCTCCACTTT.

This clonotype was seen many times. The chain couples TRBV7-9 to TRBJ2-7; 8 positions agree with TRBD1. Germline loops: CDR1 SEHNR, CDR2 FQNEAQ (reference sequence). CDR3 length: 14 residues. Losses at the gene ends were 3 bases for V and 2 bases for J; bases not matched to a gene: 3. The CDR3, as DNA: TGTGCCAGCAGCTTGCAGGGGGCACCCTACGAGCAGTACTTC. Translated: CASSLQGAPYEQYF.

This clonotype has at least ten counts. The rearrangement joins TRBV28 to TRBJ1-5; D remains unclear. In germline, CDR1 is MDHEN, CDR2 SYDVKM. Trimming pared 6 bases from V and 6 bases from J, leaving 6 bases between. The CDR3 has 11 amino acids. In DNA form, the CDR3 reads TGTGCCAGCAGCTTAGGTCAGCCCCAGCATTTT. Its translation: CASSLGQPQHF.

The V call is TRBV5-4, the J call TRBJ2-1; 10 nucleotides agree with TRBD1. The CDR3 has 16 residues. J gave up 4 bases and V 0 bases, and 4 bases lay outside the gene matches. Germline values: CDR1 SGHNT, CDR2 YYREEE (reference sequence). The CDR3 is CASSLAGTGAYNEQFF. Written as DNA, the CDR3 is TGTGCCAGCAGCTTGGCCGGGACAGGGGCTTACAATGAGCAGTTCTTC.

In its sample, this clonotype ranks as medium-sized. The CDR3 protein is CASSLPSGGAKNIQYF. As DNA, the CDR3 is TGTGCCAGCAGCCTGCCTAGCGGGGGGGCCAAAAACATTCAGTACTTC. The chain combines TRBV5-5 with TRBJ2-4; 11 nucleotides line up with TRBD2. CDR1 and CDR2 from the germline V gene are SGHKS and YYEKEE (reference sequence). V lost 4 bases to trimming and J lost 1 base; unmatched junction nucleotides: 4. The CDR3 extends over 16 amino acids.

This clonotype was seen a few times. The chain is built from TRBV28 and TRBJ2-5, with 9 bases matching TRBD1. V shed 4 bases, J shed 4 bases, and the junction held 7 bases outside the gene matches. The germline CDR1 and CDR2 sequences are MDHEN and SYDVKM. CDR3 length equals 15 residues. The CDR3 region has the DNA TGTGCCAGCAGTTCCGGGACAGGGCCCAGAGAGACCCAGTACTTC. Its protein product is CASSSGTGPRETQYF.

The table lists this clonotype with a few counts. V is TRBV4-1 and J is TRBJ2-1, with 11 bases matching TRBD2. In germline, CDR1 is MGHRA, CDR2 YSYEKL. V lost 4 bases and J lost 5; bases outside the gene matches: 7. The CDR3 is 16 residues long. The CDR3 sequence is CASSRLIAGGDNEQFF. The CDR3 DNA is TGCGCCAGCAGCCGGCTAATAGCGGGAGGGGACAATGAGCAGTTCTTC.

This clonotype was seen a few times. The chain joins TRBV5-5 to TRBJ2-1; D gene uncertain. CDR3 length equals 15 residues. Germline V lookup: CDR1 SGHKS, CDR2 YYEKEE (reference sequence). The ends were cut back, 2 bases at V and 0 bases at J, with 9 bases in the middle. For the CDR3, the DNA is TGTGCCAGCAGCTTACAGCTTAGCTCCTACAATGAGCAGTTCTTC. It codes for CASSLQLSSYNEQFF.

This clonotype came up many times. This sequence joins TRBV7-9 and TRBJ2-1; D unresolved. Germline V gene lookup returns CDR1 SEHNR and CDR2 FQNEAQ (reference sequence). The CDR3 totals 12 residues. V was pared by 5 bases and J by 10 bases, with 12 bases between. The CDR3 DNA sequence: TGTGCCAGCAGCGCCCGTGGCCCCGAGCAGTTCTTC. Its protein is CASSARGPEQFF.

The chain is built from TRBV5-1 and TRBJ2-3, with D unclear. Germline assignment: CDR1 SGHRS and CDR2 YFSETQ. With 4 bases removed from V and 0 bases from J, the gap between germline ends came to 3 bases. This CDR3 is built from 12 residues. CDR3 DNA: TGCGCCAGCAGCGTGAGCACAGATACGCAGTATTTT. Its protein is CASSVSTDTQYF.

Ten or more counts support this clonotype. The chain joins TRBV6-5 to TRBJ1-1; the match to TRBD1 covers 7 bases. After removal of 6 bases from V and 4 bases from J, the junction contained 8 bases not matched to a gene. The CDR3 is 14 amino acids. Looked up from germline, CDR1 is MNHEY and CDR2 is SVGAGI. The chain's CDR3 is CASSPPGGGTEAFF. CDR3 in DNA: TGTGCCAGCAGCCCCCCAGGGGGGGGCACTGAAGCTTTCTTT.

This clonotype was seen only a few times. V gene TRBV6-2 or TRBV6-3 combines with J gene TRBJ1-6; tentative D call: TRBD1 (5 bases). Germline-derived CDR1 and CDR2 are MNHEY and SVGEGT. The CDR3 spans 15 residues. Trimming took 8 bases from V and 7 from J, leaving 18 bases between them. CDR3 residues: CASLSRGAGNSPLHF. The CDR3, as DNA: TGTGCCAGCCTATCGCGGGGCGCGGGGAATTCACCCCTCCACTTT.

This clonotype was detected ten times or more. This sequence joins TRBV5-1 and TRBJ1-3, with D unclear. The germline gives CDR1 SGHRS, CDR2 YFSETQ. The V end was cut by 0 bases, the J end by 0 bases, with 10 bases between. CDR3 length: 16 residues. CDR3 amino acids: CASSLGLASSGNTIYF. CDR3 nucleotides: TGCGCCAGCAGCTTGGGGCTGGCAAGCTCTGGAAACACCATATATTTT. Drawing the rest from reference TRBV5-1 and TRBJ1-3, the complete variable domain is KAGVTQTPRYLIKTRGQQVTLSCSPISGHRSVSWYQQTPGQGLQFLFEYFSETQRNKGNFPGRFSGRQFSNSRSEMNVSTLELGDSALYLCASSLGLASSGNTIYFGEGSWLTVV.

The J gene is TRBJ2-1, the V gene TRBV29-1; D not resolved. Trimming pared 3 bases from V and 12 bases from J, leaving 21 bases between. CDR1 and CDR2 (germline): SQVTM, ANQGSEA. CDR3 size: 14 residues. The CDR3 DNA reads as TGCAGCGTTGAGTTTCTAGTAGAACAAAAGGGGCAGTTCTTC. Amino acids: CSVEFLVEQKGQFF.

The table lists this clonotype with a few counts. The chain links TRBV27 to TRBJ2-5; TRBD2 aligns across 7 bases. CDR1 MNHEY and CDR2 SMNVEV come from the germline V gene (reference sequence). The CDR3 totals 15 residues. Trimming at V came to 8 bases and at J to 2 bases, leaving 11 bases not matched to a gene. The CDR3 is CASAPVEAGQETQYF. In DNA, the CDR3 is TGTGCCAGCGCTCCCGTCGAAGCGGGACAAGAGACCCAGTACTTC.